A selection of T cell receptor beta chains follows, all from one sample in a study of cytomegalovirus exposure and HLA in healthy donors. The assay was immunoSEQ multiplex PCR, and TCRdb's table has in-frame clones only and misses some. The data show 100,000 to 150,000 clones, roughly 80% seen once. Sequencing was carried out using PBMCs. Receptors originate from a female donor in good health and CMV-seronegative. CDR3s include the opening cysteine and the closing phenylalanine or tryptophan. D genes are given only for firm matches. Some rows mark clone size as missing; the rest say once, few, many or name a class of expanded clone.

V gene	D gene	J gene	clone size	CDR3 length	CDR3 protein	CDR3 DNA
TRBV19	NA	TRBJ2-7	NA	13	CASRDSGNYEQYF	TGTGCCAGTAGAGATAGCGGAAACTACGAGCAGTACTTC
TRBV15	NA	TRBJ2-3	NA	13	CATSRDITDTQYF	TGTGCCACCAGCAGAGATATCACAGATACGCAGTATTTT
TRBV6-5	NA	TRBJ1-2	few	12	CASSPSRESYTF	TGTGCCAGCAGCCCCTCCCGAGAAAGCTACACCTTC
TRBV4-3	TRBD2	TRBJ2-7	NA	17	CASSRKTGTSGSYEQYF	TGCGCCAGCAGCCGAAAAACCGGGACTAGCGGCTCCTACGAGCAGTACTTC
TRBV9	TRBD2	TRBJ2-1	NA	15	CASSAGGAGGGEQFF	TGTGCCAGCAGCGCGGGGGGAGCGGGAGGGGGTGAGCAGTTCTTC
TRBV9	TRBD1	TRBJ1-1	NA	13	CASSTTGVTEAFF	TGTGCCAGCAGCACCACAGGGGTCACTGAAGCTTTCTTT
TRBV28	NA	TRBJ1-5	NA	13	CASSKFGDQPQHF	TGTGCCAGCAGTAAATTCGGTGATCAGCCCCAGCATTTT
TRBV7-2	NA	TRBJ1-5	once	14	CASSPYQGDQPQHF	TGTGCCAGCAGCCCTTACCAGGGTGATCAGCCCCAGCATTTT
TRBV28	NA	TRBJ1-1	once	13	CASSSPEGTEAFF	TGTGCCAGCAGTTCCCCGGAGGGTACTGAAGCTTTCTTT
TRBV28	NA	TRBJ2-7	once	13	CASRQTGEGEQYF	TGTGCCAGCAGACAGACAGGGGAGGGCGAGCAGTACTTC
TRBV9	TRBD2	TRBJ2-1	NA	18	CASTPGRTSFLTYNEQFF	TGTGCCAGCACCCCGGGAAGGACTAGTTTTCTCACCTACAATGAGCAGTTCTTC
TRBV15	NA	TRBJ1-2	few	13	CATSRARGDGYTF	TGTGCCACCAGCAGAGCGCGGGGAGATGGCTACACCTTC
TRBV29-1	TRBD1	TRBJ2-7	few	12	CSVRGQVDEQYF	TGCAGCGTGAGGGGACAGGTCGACGAGCAGTACTTC
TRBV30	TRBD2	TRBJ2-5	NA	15	CAWSVGLAGVETQYF	TGTGCCTGGAGTGTCGGACTAGCGGGAGTGGAGACCCAGTACTTC
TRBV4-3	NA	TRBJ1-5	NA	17	CASSQDYGGSGNQPQHF	TGCGCCAGCAGCCAAGATTATGGAGGGTCCGGCAATCAGCCCCAGCATTTT
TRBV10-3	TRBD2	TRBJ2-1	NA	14	CAITSGSPYNEQFF	TGTGCCATAACTAGCGGGAGTCCATACAATGAGCAGTTCTTC
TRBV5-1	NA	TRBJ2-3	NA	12	CASSPPADTQYF	TGCGCCAGCAGCCCCCCCGCAGATACGCAGTATTTT
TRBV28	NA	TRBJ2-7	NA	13	CASRLTSSYEQYF	TGTGCCAGCAGGCTCACTAGCTCCTACGAGCAGTACTTC
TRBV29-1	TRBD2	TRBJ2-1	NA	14	CSVVLASGYNEQFF	TGCAGCGTTGTTCTTGCTAGCGGTTACAATGAGCAGTTCTTC
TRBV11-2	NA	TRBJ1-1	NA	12	CASSLRGTEAFF	TGTGCCAGCAGCTTAAGGGGGACTGAAGCTTTCTTT
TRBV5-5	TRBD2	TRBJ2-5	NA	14	CASSLLARVETQYF	TGTGCCAGCAGCTTACTAGCGAGGGTGGAGACCCAGTACTTC
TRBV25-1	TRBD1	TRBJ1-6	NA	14	CASSWTGNNSPLHF	TGTGCCAGCAGCTGGACAGGCAATAATTCACCCCTCCACTTT
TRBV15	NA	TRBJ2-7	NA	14	CATSRVNRAYEQYF	TGTGCCACCAGCAGAGTGAACAGGGCATACGAGCAGTACTTC
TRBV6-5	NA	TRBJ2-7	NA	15	CASSSPRSDRSEQYF	TGTGCCAGCAGTTCCCCGCGATCGGACAGAAGCGAGCAGTACTTC
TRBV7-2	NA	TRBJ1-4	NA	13	CASSFFTNEKLFF	TGTGCCAGCAGCTTTTTCACAAATGAAAAACTGTTTTTT
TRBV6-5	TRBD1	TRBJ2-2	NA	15	CASRTTGGNTGELFF	TGTGCCAGCCGAACGACAGGGGGCAACACCGGGGAGCTGTTTTTT
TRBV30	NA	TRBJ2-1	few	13	CAWNVVHYNEQFF	TGTGCCTGGAACGTGGTACACTACAATGAGCAGTTCTTC
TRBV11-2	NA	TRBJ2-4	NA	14	CASRGGASENIQYF	TGTGCCAGCAGGGGGGGGGCCTCCGAGAACATTCAGTACTTC
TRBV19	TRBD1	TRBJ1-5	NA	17	CASSIAFRGQGLYPQHF	TGTGCCAGTAGTATAGCCTTTCGGGGACAGGGGTTATATCCCCAGCATTTT
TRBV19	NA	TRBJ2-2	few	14	CASSMGSVTGELFF	TGTGCCAGTAGTATGGGTAGCGTGACCGGGGAGCTGTTTTTT
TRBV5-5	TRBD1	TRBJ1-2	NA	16	CASSFFRDRGRYGYTF	TGTGCCAGCAGCTTCTTCCGGGACAGGGGGAGGTATGGCTACACCTTC
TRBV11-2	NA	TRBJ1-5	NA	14	CASSTRQDIQPQHF	TGTGCCAGCAGCACTAGACAGGACATTCAGCCCCAGCATTTT
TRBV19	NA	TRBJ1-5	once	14	CASSRNRNNQPQHF	TGTGCCAGTAGTAGGAACAGGAACAATCAGCCCCAGCATTTT
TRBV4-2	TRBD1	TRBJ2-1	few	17	CASSQATGGNHYNEQFF	TGTGCCAGCAGCCAAGCCACAGGGGGGAATCACTACAATGAGCAGTTCTTC
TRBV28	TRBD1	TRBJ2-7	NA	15	CASTHLGDRAYEQYF	TGTGCCAGCACCCATTTAGGGGACAGGGCTTACGAGCAGTACTTC
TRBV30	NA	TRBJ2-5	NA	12	CAWRQGGETQYF	TGTGCCTGGAGACAGGGTGGAGAGACCCAGTACTTC
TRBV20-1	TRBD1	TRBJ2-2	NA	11	CSARGDRGLFF	TGCAGTGCTAGAGGAGACAGGGGGCTGTTTTTT
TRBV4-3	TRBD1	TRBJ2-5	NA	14	CASSQADRDETQYF	TGCGCCAGCAGCCAAGCGGACAGGGACGAGACCCAGTACTTC
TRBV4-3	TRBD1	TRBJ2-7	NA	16	CASSQYGTGETYEQYF	TGCGCCAGCAGCCAATACGGGACAGGGGAGACCTACGAGCAGTACTTC
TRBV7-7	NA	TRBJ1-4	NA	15	CASSPPLRPNEKLFF	TGTGCTAGCAGCCCCCCACTCCGCCCTAATGAAAAACTGTTTTTT
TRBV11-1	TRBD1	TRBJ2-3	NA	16	CASSLGDRGRTDTQYF	TGTGCCAGCAGTCTGGGGGACAGGGGGCGAACAGATACGCAGTATTTT
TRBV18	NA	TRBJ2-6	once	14	CASSPGSGANVLTF	TGTGCCAGCTCGCCGGGATCTGGGGCCAACGTCCTGACTTTC
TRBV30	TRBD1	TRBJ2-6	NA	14	CAWDRGSGANVLTF	TGTGCCTGGGACAGGGGGTCGGGGGCCAACGTCCTGACTTTC
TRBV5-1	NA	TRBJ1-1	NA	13	CASSLYKNTEAFF	TGCGCCAGCAGCTTGTATAAGAACACTGAAGCTTTCTTT
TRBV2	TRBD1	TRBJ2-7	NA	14	CASVRDRADYEQYF	TGTGCCAGCGTGAGGGACAGGGCAGACTACGAGCAGTACTTC
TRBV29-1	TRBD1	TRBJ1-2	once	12	CSVETGGYGYTF	TGCAGCGTTGAAACAGGGGGCTATGGCTACACCTTC
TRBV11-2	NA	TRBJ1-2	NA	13	CASSLDRGRGYTF	TGTGCCAGCAGCTTAGATCGGGGTCGTGGCTACACCTTC
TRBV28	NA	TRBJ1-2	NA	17	CASSSPAWGGAGYGYTF	TGTGCCAGCAGTTCCCCGGCGTGGGGGGGCGCTGGTTATGGCTACACCTTC
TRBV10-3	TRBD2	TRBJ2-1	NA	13	CAITSGSYNEQFF	TGTGCCATCACCAGCGGGAGTTACAATGAGCAGTTCTTC
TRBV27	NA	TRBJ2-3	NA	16	CASTPSLGRRADTQYF	TGTGCCAGCACCCCAAGTCTGGGGAGGCGGGCAGATACGCAGTATTTT
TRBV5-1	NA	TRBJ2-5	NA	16	CASSLGTREAVETQYF	TGCGCCAGCAGCTTAGGGACTCGGGAAGCCGTGGAGACCCAGTACTTC